The next 5 T cell receptor beta chains were all read from a single sample in a study of CD4+ T cells in melanoma. Sequencing was performed with immunoSEQ multiplex PCR; in TCRdb, only in-frame clones are kept and a portion is missing. The table has some 110,000 clones, approximately 90% seen once; the top ten hold approximately 3.5%. The sequencing input was peripheral blood. The receptors derive from a human donor with melanoma.

The sample holds one count of this clone. The chain links TRBV5-1 to TRBJ2-2; D remains unclear. Trimming removed 0 bases from V and 3 bases from J, with 12 bases in between. The CDR3 is 16 residues long. Germline values: CDR1 SGHRS, CDR2 YFSETQ. The CDR3: CASSLDPGLYTGELFF. The CDR3 DNA is TGCGCCAGCAGCTTGGACCCGGGTTTGTACACCGGGGAGCTGTTTTTT.

The V gene is TRBV7-8, the J gene TRBJ2-7; D unresolved. The CDR3 sequence is 14 residues long. Per the germline V gene, CDR1 is SGHVS and CDR2 is FQNEAQ. Between the trimmed V and J ends, which lost 0 bases and 3 bases, there was a span of 9 bases. The CDR3 reads CASSLAGSYYEQYF. Here the CDR3 DNA reads TGTGCCAGCAGCTTAGCTGGAAGCTACTACGAGCAGTACTTC.

In this sample, this clone turned up once. This chain links TRBV19 with TRBJ2-1; 12 positions agree with TRBD1. Losses at the gene ends were 10 bases for V and 7 bases for J; bases not matched to a gene: 11. The V gene's germline CDR1 is LNHDA and CDR2 SQIVND (reference sequence). This CDR3 region has 15 residues. CDR3 nucleotide sequence: TGTGCCACCCAAGAGGGACAGGGGGCTGGAAATGAGCAGTTCTTC. Translated, it gives CATQEGQGAGNEQFF.

This chain joins TRBV7-9 and TRBJ1-1, with TRBD1 as a possible D gene (6 bases). CDR1 and CDR2 (germline): SEHNR, FQNEAQ (reference sequence). The CDR3 totals 16 residues. Trimming removed 4 bases from V and 3 bases from J, with 18 bases in between. CDR3 in DNA: TGTGCCAGCAGCTCCCGTACAGGGAGAAGGGACACTGAAGCTTTCTTT. It translates to CASSSRTGRRDTEAFF.

The chain recombines TRBV6-1 with TRBJ2-7; 7 bases map to TRBD1. The J segment lost 1 base and the V segment lost 10 bases, leaving 7 bases of the junction unmatched. Looked up from germline, CDR1 is MNHNS and CDR2 is SASEGT. The CDR3 covers 13 residues. This CDR3 reads CAIVRQGSYEQYF. In DNA, the CDR3 is TGTGCCATCGTGAGACAGGGTTCCTACGAGCAGTACTTC.